Following are 23 T cell receptor beta chains from one sample sequenced in a study of T cells after yellow fever vaccination. In TCRdb, the 5' RACE reads were re-called with MiXCR into one record per CDR3 protein. The sample includes about 340,000 distinct CDR3 sequences, 8.7% of them seen just once. Sequenced material: PBMCs, taken on the day of the first yellow fever vaccination. Source of these receptors: a man younger than 35 who received the YFV17D yellow fever vaccine.

This clonotype was picked up a small number of times. The chain uses TRBV7-2 and TRBJ2-1, with D tentatively TRBD2 (5 bases). Trimming removed 6 bases from V and 7 bases from J, with 25 bases in between. CDR3 size: 17 residues. Germline CDR1 is SGHTA and CDR2 is FQGNSA. CDR3 sequence: CASRSAARGARSNEQFF. The CDR3 nucleotides read TGTGCCAGCAGATCAGCCGCTCGGGGAGCCCGCAGTAATGAGCAGTTCTTC.

This clonotype has more than one count but fewer than ten. V is TRBV13 and J is TRBJ1-1; D is unclear. Germline CDR1 reads PRHDT; CDR2 reads FYEKMQ (reference sequence). The CDR3 runs to 12 residues. V was cut by 6 bases and J by 10 bases, with 15 bases left in between. DNA for the CDR3: TGTGCCAGCAGTTCATTTGAGACTTCAGCTTTCTTT. Translating it yields CASSSFETSAFF.

This clonotype was counted between two and nine times. The chain links TRBV7-6 to TRBJ2-2, with a tentative D call TRBD2 (5 bases). The CDR3 sequence is 15 residues long. V was clipped by 2 bases and J by 1 base, with 8 bases between them. Germline values: CDR1 SGHVS, CDR2 FNYEAQ. The CDR3 protein is CASSLWAGNTGELFF. Written as DNA, the CDR3 is TGTGCCAGCAGCTTATGGGCGGGGAACACCGGGGAGCTGTTTTTT.

J is TRBJ1-1 and V is TRBV29-1; D perhaps matches TRBD1 (6 bases). In germline, CDR1 is SQVTM, CDR2 ANQGSEA. Trimming shortened V by 6 bases and J by 1 base, and 15 bases separated the two germline ends. The CDR3 is made up of 14 amino acids. The CDR3 is CSVGGGQKNTEAFF. CDR3 nucleotide sequence: TGCAGCGTCGGAGGGGGACAAAAGAACACTGAAGCTTTCTTT.

This clonotype has only a few counts. The chain carries TRBV7-9 and TRBJ2-3; 10 bases line up with TRBD2. With V trimmed by 1 base and J by 4 bases, 8 bases remained unmatched. The germline V gene encodes CDR1 SEHNR and CDR2 FQNEAQ (reference sequence). The CDR3 consists of 17 residues. The CDR3 bases are TGTGCCAGCAGCTTAGACCTAGCGGGGGTTGGGTCAGATACGCAGTATTTT. Its protein product is CASSLDLAGVGSDTQYF.

This clonotype appeared a few times. The CDR3 DNA sequence: TGCAGTGCTAGCGGGGTGAACACCGGGGAGCTGTTTTTT. Protein: CSASGVNTGELFF. The chain employs TRBV20-1 and TRBJ2-2; tentative D call: TRBD2 (5 bases). CDR1 is DFQATT and CDR2 is SNEGSKA in the germline V gene (reference sequence). Trimming removed 3 bases at V and 1 base at J, with 6 bases between. This CDR3 comprises 13 residues.

This clonotype was counted only a few times. The CDR3 DNA reads TGCAGTCCCCACGGGACAGATAAATCTGGGGCCAACGTCCTGACTTTC. It translates to CSPHGTDKSGANVLTF. The chain uses TRBV20-1 and TRBJ2-6, with 7 bases fitting TRBD1. This CDR3 contains 16 residues. The germline gives CDR1 DFQATT, CDR2 SNEGSKA (reference sequence). V lost 8 bases and J lost 1; bases outside the gene matches: 11.

This clonotype has a handful of counts. The rearrangement uses TRBV7-2 and TRBJ2-7, with D tentatively TRBD1 (6 bases). The germline V and J ends were trimmed by 4 bases and 4 bases, with 11 bases remaining between them. The CDR3 loop spans 13 amino acids. Germline lookup yields CDR1 SGHTA and CDR2 FQGNSA. CDR3 residues: CASSWGRGYEQYV. For the CDR3, the DNA is TGTGCCAGCAGCTGGGGCAGGGGATACGAGCAGTACGTC.

This clonotype was recorded a few times. The DNA of the CDR3 is TGCGCCAGCAGCTTGGGGCAGGGGGCCCAAGAGACCCAGTACTTC. Residues: CASSLGQGAQETQYF. The chain employs TRBV5-1 and TRBJ2-5; the match to TRBD1 covers 8 bases. The CDR3 has 15 residues. Losses at the gene ends were 0 bases for V and 1 base for J; bases not matched to a gene: 2. Germline V gene data show CDR1 as SGHRS and CDR2 as YFSETQ.

The gene calls are TRBV7-9 and TRBJ1-2; D gene ambiguous. CDR1 and CDR2 (germline): SEHNR, FQNEAQ (reference sequence). This CDR3 has 12 amino acids. Trimming left V 5 bases short and J 6 bases short, with 10 bases between. DNA of the CDR3: TGTGCCAGCAGCGGAGCGGAGAATGGCTACACCTTC. Its protein is CASSGAENGYTF.

This clonotype came up a few times. This chain joins TRBV7-6 and TRBJ1-6; D is possibly TRBD1 (5 bases). The CDR3 is 16 residues long. Trimming shortened V by 0 bases and J by 0 bases, and 6 bases separated the two germline ends. Germline V gives CDR1 SGHVS, CDR2 FNYEAQ. This CDR3 is CASSLAGDSYNSPLHF. The CDR3 DNA is TGTGCCAGCAGCTTAGCGGGGGACTCCTATAATTCACCCCTCCACTTT.

This clonotype was seen ten or more times. J is TRBJ2-3 and V is TRBV27; 10 bases align to TRBD1. This CDR3 contains 16 residues. After removal of 2 bases from V and 3 bases from J, the junction contained 5 bases not matched to a gene. The germline gives CDR1 MNHEY, CDR2 SMNVEV (reference sequence). CDR3 in amino acids: CASSLRRQGATDTQYF. The CDR3 DNA reads as TGTGCCAGCAGTTTACGACGACAGGGGGCTACAGATACGCAGTATTTT.

This clonotype was detected ten times or more. J is TRBJ1-6 and V is TRBV15; D not resolved. Germline assignment: CDR1 LNHNV and CDR2 YYDKDF (reference sequence). Trimming cost V 0 bases and J 8 bases, with 17 bases left between them. This CDR3 comprises 17 residues. CDR3 region: CATSRDSASRVYSPLHF. The CDR3 coding sequence is TGTGCCACCAGCAGAGATTCGGCCTCGCGGGTTTATTCACCCCTCCACTTT.

In this sample, this clonotype turned up a few times. The rearrangement uses TRBV27 and TRBJ2-5; D unclear. This CDR3 contains 13 residues. V shed 3 bases and J shed 9 bases, with 14 bases lying between them. CDR1 is MNHEY and CDR2 is SMNVEV in the germline V gene (reference sequence). This CDR3 reads CASSFGERAAQYF. CDR3 DNA sequence: TGTGCCAGCAGTTTCGGAGAACGCGCGGCCCAGTACTTC.

This clonotype has a handful of counts. This chain joins TRBV5-5 and TRBJ2-7; D unclear. The CDR3 loop spans 11 amino acids. V was trimmed by 4 bases and J by 2 bases, leaving 4 bases between them. CDR1 is SGHKS, CDR2 YYEKEE, per germline (reference sequence). CDR3: CASSHAYEQYV. In DNA form, the CDR3 reads TGTGCCAGCAGCCACGCCTACGAGCAGTACGTC.

The genes are TRBV12-3 or TRBV12-4 and TRBJ2-7; no firm D call. The CDR3 has 10 residues. Trimming shortened V by 8 bases and J by 7 bases, and 9 bases separated the two germline ends. The CDR3 loop is CASGLAEQYF. The CDR3 DNA sequence: TGTGCCAGCGGCCTCGCAGAGCAGTACTTC.

V usage is TRBV25-1 and J usage is TRBJ2-5, with D possibly matching TRBD2 (7 bases). The ends were cut back, 3 bases at V and 5 bases at J, with 19 bases in the middle. The CDR3 spans 16 residues. Germline-derived CDR1 and CDR2 are MGHDK and SYGVNS. As DNA, the CDR3 is TGTGCCAGCAGTGACCCCGTTGGGGGGGCGGGGGAGACCCAGTACTTC. Translated, it gives CASSDPVGGAGETQYF.

The chain joins TRBV9 to TRBJ1-2; tentative D call: TRBD1 (5 bases). The CDR3 length is 14 residues. V was pared by 0 bases and J by 7 bases, with 13 bases between. CDR1 SGDLS and CDR2 YYNGEE come from the germline V gene. CDR3 region: CASSVAGQSSGYTF. CDR3 DNA sequence: TGTGCCAGCAGCGTAGCGGGGCAATCTAGTGGCTACACCTTC.

This clonotype was seen repeatedly, ten times or more. The rearrangement links TRBV11-2 to TRBJ2-6; tentative D call: TRBD2 (5 bases). This CDR3 is built from 19 residues. V gave up 3 bases and J gave up 0 bases, with 18 bases separating them. Germline V gives CDR1 SGHAT, CDR2 FQNNGV. The CDR3 region is CASSFRRGGFPSGANVLTF. The DNA for the CDR3 is TGTGCCAGCAGCTTCCGTCGCGGAGGATTCCCCTCTGGGGCCAACGTCCTGACTTTC.

This clonotype was counted between two and nine times. The rearrangement joins TRBV12-3 or TRBV12-4 to TRBJ1-2, with 7 bases that match TRBD1. V dropped 3 bases and J dropped 7; count of bases not matched to a gene: 8. This CDR3 region has 14 residues. The CDR3, as DNA: TGTGCCAGCAGTTTCGGAGGGACAGATGGTGGCTACACCTTC. Translating it yields CASSFGGTDGGYTF.

There are a few counts of this clonotype. V usage is TRBV7-2 and J usage is TRBJ2-1, with D unclear. With 2 bases removed from V and 3 bases from J, the gap between germline ends came to 5 bases. Germline V gene data show CDR1 as SGHTA and CDR2 as FQGNSA. This CDR3 is 13 amino acids long. The CDR3 region has the DNA TGTGCCAGCAGCTTATCCTTCTACAATGAGCAGTTCTTC. Translated, it gives CASSLSFYNEQFF.

This chain links TRBV19 with TRBJ1-5, with D perhaps matching TRBD1 (5 bases). V was cut by 6 bases and J by 3 bases, with 15 bases left in between. Germline values: CDR1 LNHDA, CDR2 SQIVND (reference sequence). The CDR3 covers 15 residues. The DNA for the CDR3 is TGTGCCAGTAGGAGGGCAGGGCCAATCAATCAGCCCCAGCATTTT. Translating gives CASRRAGPINQPQHF.

The V gene is TRBV6-4, the J gene TRBJ1-1; D perhaps matches TRBD1 (6 bases). The CDR3 is 14 amino acids. Germline V gives CDR1 MRHNA, CDR2 SNTAGT. Deletions cut 6 bases from V and 4 bases from J, with 15 bases between. This CDR3 reads CASSVGGAVTEAFF. CDR3 bases: TGTGCCAGCAGCGTCGGGGGGGCGGTCACTGAAGCTTTCTTT.